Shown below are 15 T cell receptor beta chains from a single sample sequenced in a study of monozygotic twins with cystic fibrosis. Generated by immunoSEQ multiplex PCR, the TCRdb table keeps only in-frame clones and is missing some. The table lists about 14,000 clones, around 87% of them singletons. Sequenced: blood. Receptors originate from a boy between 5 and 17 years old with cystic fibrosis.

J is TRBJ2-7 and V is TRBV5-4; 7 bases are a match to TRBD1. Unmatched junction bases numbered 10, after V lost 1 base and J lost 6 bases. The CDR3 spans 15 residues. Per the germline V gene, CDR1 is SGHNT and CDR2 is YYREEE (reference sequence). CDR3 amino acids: CASSLMSRGWVEQYF. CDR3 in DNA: TGTGCCAGCAGCTTGATGAGCAGGGGGTGGGTCGAGCAGTACTTC.

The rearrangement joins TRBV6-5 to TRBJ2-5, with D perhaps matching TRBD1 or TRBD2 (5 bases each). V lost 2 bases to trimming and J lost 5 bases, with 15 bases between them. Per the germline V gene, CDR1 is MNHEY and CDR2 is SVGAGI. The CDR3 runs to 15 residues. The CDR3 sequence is CASSYLGLAGETQYF. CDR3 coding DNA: TGTGCCAGCAGTTACCTAGGGCTAGCAGGGGAGACCCAGTACTTC.

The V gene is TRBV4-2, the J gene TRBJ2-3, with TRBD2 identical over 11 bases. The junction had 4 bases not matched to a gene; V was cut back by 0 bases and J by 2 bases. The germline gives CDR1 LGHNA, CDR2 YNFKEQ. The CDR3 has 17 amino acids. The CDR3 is CASSQDIAGGNTDTQYF. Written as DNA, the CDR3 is TGTGCCAGCAGCCAAGATATAGCGGGAGGGAACACAGATACGCAGTATTTT.

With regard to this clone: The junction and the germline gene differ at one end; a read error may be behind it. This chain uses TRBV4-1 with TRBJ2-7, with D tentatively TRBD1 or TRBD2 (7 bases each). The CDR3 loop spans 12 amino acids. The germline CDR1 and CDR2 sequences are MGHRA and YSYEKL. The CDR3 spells CASSQAGGEVVF. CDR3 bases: TGCGCCAGCAGCCAAGCAGGGGGGGAGGTCGTCTTC.

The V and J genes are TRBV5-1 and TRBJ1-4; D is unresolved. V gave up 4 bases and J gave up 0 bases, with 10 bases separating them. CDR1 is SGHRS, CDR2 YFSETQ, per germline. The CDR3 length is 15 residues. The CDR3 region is CASSVLGATNEKLFF. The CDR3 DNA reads TGCGCCAGCAGCGTCTTAGGTGCAACTAATGAAAAACTGTTTTTT.

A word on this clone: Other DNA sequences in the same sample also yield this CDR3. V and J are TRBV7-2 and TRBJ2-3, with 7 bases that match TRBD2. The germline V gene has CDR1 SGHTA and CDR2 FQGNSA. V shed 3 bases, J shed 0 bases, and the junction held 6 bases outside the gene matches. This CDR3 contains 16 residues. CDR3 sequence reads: CASSLRLRGSTDTQYF. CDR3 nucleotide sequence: TGTGCCAGCAGCTTGCGGTTGCGGGGGAGCACAGATACGCAGTATTTT. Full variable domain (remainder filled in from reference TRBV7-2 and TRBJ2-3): GAGVSQSPSNKVTEKGKDVELRCDPISGHTALYWYRQSLGQGLEFLIYFQGNSAPDKSGLPSDRFSAERTGGSVSTLTIQRTQQEDSAVYLCASSLRLRGSTDTQYFGPGTRLTVL.

The CDR3 DNA reads TGTGCCAGCACCCGGAGTTTGAGATATGATGGCTACACCTTC. This encodes CASTRSLRYDGYTF. The gene calls are TRBV11-2 and TRBJ1-2, with no clear D. The length of the CDR3 is 14 residues. CDR1 and CDR2 (germline): SGHAT, FQNNGV. The ends were cut back, 7 bases at V and 6 bases at J, with 18 bases in the middle.

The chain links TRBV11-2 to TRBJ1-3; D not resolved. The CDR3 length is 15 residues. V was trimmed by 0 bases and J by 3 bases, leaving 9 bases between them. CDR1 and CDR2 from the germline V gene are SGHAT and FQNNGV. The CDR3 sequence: CASSLESQLGNTIYF. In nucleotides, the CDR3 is TGTGCCAGCAGCTTAGAGTCCCAGCTTGGAAACACCATATATTTT.

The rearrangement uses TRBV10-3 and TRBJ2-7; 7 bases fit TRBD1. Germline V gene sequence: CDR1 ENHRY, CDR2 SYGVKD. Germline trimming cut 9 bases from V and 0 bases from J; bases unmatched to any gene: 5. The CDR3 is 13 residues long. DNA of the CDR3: TGTGCCATAGGACAGGTGGGCTCCTACGAGCAGTACTTC. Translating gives CAIGQVGSYEQYF.

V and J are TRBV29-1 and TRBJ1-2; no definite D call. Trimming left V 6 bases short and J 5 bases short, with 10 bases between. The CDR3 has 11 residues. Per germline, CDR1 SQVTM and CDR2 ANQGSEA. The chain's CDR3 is CSVRTEYGYTF. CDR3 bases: TGCAGCGTGAGGACTGAGTATGGCTACACCTTC.

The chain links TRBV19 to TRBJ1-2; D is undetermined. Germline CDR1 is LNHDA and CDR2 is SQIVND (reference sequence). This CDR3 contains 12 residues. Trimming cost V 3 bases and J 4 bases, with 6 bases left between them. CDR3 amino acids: CASSIPGYGYTF. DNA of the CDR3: TGTGCCAGTAGTATCCCCGGCTATGGCTACACCTTC.

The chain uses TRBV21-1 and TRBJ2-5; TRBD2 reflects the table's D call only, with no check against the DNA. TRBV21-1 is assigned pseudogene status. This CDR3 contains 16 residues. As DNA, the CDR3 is TGTGCCAGCAGCAAAGAGAACGGGAGGAGGGGAGAGACCCAGTACTTC. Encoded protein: CASSKENGRRGETQYF.

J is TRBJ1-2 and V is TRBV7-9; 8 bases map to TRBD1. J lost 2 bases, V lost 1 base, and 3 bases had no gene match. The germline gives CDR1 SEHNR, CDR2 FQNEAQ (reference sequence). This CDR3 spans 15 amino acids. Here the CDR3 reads CASSLGAGGNYGYTF. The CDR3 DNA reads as TGTGCCAGCAGCTTAGGGGCAGGGGGCAACTATGGCTACACCTTC.

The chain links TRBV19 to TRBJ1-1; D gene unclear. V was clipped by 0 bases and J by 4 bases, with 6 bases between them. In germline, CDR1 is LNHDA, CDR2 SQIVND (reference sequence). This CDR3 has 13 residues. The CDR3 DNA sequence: TGTGCCAGTAGTATAGATCTGGCCACTGAAGCTTTCTTT. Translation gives CASSIDLATEAFF.

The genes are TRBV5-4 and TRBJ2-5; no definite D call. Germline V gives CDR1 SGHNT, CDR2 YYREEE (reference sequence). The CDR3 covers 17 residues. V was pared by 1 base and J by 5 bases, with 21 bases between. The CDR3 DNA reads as TGTGCCAGCAGCTTGAGGTCTACGTCACCAGAGCAGGAGACCCAGTACTTC. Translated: CASSLRSTSPEQETQYF.